These T cell receptor beta chains were read from a single sample in a study of shared clonotypes between healthy human individuals. TCRdb's copy holds only in-frame clones and misses some; the assay was immunoSEQ multiplex PCR. The sample has around 1,000,000 clones; approximately 80% are singletons. The sequenced sample consisted of memory CD4+ T cells from PBMCs. The receptors here all came from a man aged 18 to 29 in good health. Some clones in this sample may be carry-over from other donors' samples. Both conserved end residues are part of each CDR3. A D gene is named only where the DNA matches it firmly. Clone size appears in some rows only: once, few, many, or a class for an expanded clone.

cdr3_nt	cdr3_aa	d_call	v_call	j_call	cdr3_length	clone_size
TGCGCCAGCAGCTTGATGAACAGGGGAAACTATGGCTACACCTTC	CASSLMNRGNYGYTF	TRBD1	TRBV5-1	TRBJ1-2	15	-
TGTGCCAGCAGCCGCCCGGGAGCGGGAGGTGAGACCCAGTACTTC	CASSRPGAGGETQYF	TRBD2	TRBV7-2	TRBJ2-5	15	-
TGCAGCGTTGCGGATAGCGGGGGTGAAGAGACCCAGTACTTC	CSVADSGGEETQYF	TRBD2	TRBV29-1	TRBJ2-5	14	-
TGTGCCAGCAGTAAAGAAACTAATGAAAAACTGTTTTTT	CASSKETNEKLFF	-	TRBV7-9	TRBJ1-4	13	-
TGTGCCAGCAGCTTGGTTTCGGCAACTATGAACACTGAAGCTTTCTTT	CASSLVSATMNTEAFF	-	TRBV5-6	TRBJ1-1	16	few
TGTGCCAGCAGTTACTCGGCAGGGGGCTATGGCTACACCTTC	CASSYSAGGYGYTF	TRBD1	TRBV6-5	TRBJ1-2	14	-
TGTGCCAGCAGCATGAGGGGCTATGGCTACACCTTC	CASSMRGYGYTF	-	TRBV5-8	TRBJ1-2	12	-
TGCGCCAGCAGCTTGGGAGGCGGGAACTCTGGAAACACCATATATTTT	CASSLGGGNSGNTIYF	-	TRBV5-1	TRBJ1-3	16	-
TGTGCCAGCAGCTTAAGGGGCGGGAGAGGGATCGGCCAAGAGACCCAGTACTTC	CASSLRGGRGIGQETQYF	TRBD2	TRBV7-3	TRBJ2-5	18	-
TGTGCCAGCAGTTACAGACCCCACACCGGGGAGCTGTTTTTT	CASSYRPHTGELFF	-	TRBV6-5	TRBJ2-2	14	-
TGTGCCAGCAGCTTAACGGGGCAAAATGAGCAGTTCTTC	CASSLTGQNEQFF	-	TRBV11-2	TRBJ2-1	13	-
TGCGCCAGCAGCTTTGATCGGGCTGAAGCTTTCTTT	CASSFDRAEAFF	-	TRBV11-1	TRBJ1-1	12	few
TGTGCCAGTAAGATGAGGGAGAACAGAGCGAACACTGAAGCTTTCTTT	CASKMRENRANTEAFF	-	TRBV19	TRBJ1-1	16	-
TGCGCCAGCAGCCAAGGGGCTACAGATACGCAGTATTTT	CASSQGATDTQYF	-	TRBV4-3	TRBJ2-3	13	-
TGTGCCATCAGTGAAAGACCGCAAGAGACCCAGTACTTC	CAISERPQETQYF	-	TRBV10-3	TRBJ2-5	13	-
TGCGCCAGCAGCTTGACGGGGGCTTATGAAAAACTGTTTTTT	CASSLTGAYEKLFF	-	TRBV5-1	TRBJ1-4	14	-
TGTGCCAGCAGCTTAGTGTCGGCGGGTCAGACCCAGTACTTC	CASSLVSAGQTQYF	-	TRBV7-6	TRBJ2-5	14	-
TGTGCCAGCTCACCCCCGGGACTTTTTGGGTGGCAGTTCTTC	CASSPPGLFGWQFF	-	TRBV18	TRBJ2-1	14	-
TGCAGCGTTGAAGCCCGGGACAGGGGTTTCAACGAGCAGTACTTC	CSVEARDRGFNEQYF	TRBD1	TRBV29-1	TRBJ2-7	15	-
TGTGCCAGCAGCGTCCGGGCCAACTCAGATGAGCAGTACTTC	CASSVRANSDEQYF	-	TRBV9	TRBJ2-7	14	-
TGTGCCAGCGCTGACCCCGGACAAAGCTCCTACGAGCAGTACTTC	CASADPGQSSYEQYF	-	TRBV12-1	TRBJ2-7	15	-
TGTGCCAGCAGTCTTGACAGGACGAGCACAGATACGCAGTATTTT	CASSLDRTSTDTQYF	-	TRBV28	TRBJ2-3	15	-